One sample yielded the 24 T cell receptor beta chains listed below, sequenced in a study of CD8 T cells in Susac syndrome. The RNA input was 0.5 to 1 ug, and it was reverse transcribed with random hexamers. TCRdb redid the calling of the immunoSEQ multiplex PCR reads with MiXCR, one entry per CDR3 protein. The data hold about 240,000 distinct CDR3 sequences, with approximately 95% observed a single time. The sample consisted of CD4+ T cells from PBMCs. These receptors originate from a human donor with Susac syndrome.

This chain connects TRBV14 to TRBJ1-1; D may be TRBD1 (6 bases). V lost 4 bases to trimming and J lost 3 bases, with 18 bases between them. The CDR3 loop spans 16 amino acids. Germline V gene data show CDR1 as SGHDN and CDR2 as FVKESK. The CDR3 region has the DNA TGTGCCAGCAGCCCTTTAACAGGACAGCAAGACACTGAAGCTTTCTTT. Amino acids: CASSPLTGQQDTEAFF.

V is TRBV30 and J is TRBJ2-2; either TRBD1 or TRBD2 may supply D (5 bases each). Between the trimmed V and J ends, which lost 2 bases and 1 base, there was a span of 11 bases. The length of the CDR3 is 15 residues. Germline V gene sequence: CDR1 GTSNPN, CDR2 SVGIG (reference sequence). DNA of the CDR3: TGTGCCTGGAGTAACCGGGGCCAGAACACCGGGGAGCTGTTTTTT. It specifies CAWSNRGQNTGELFF.

The DNA of the CDR3 is TGTGCCAGCAGCCAGATGGGGGACCGCTATGGCTACACCTTC. Its protein is CASSQMGDRYGYTF. The V and J genes are TRBV14 and TRBJ1-2; a possible D gene is TRBD1 (5 bases). Trimming stripped 3 bases from V and 4 bases from J, with 12 bases between. In germline, CDR1 is SGHDN, CDR2 FVKESK. This CDR3 region has 14 residues.

V gene TRBV20-1 combines with J gene TRBJ2-7; D gene ambiguous. This CDR3 has 11 amino acids. Germline loops: CDR1 DFQATT, CDR2 SNEGSKA (reference sequence). Deletions cut 6 bases from V and 6 bases from J, with 12 bases between. The DNA of the CDR3 is TGCAGTGCCCAAAGCCACACCGAGCAGTACTTC. Amino acids: CSAQSHTEQYF.

The chain joins TRBV5-1 to TRBJ1-5, with 8 bases lining up with TRBD1. CDR1 and CDR2 (germline): SGHRS, YFSETQ. The V gene end was trimmed by 7 bases and the J gene end by 3 bases; junction bases not matched to a gene: 12. This CDR3 region has 16 residues. Written as DNA, the CDR3 is TGCGCCAGCCGACTGACAGGGGCCGGGGTCAATCAGCCCCAGCATTTT. Translated, it gives CASRLTGAGVNQPQHF.

V and J are TRBV7-3 and TRBJ2-1; maybe TRBD1 (6 bases). The germline V gene encodes CDR1 SGHTA and CDR2 FQGTGA. V dropped 3 bases and J dropped 9 bases, with 15 bases sitting between them. This CDR3 has 14 residues. The CDR3 sequence: CASSLTTGLGEQFF. The CDR3 bases are TGTGCCAGCAGCTTGACGACAGGTTTAGGTGAGCAGTTCTTC.

This clonotype has just one count. The chain has TRBV5-1 and TRBJ2-1; D remains ambiguous. Looked up from germline, CDR1 is SGHRS and CDR2 is YFSETQ. CDR3 size: 15 residues. V lost 5 bases to trimming and J lost 0 bases, with 12 bases between them. The CDR3 nucleotides read TGCGCCAGCAGAGAGGCTTCTAGCTCCTACAATGAGCAGTTCTTC. Amino acid sequence: CASREASSSYNEQFF.

The chain carries TRBV20-1 and TRBJ2-3; D possibly corresponds to TRBD1 (5 bases). From germline, CDR1 is DFQATT and CDR2 SNEGSKA (reference sequence). There are 15 residues in the CDR3. With 4 bases removed from V and 1 base from J, the gap between germline ends came to 15 bases. CDR3 residues: CSAILRGGRTDTQYF. The CDR3 DNA reads as TGCAGTGCTATCTTAAGGGGCGGACGCACAGATACGCAGTATTTT.

The V and J genes are TRBV3-1 and TRBJ2-7; no clear D. With 4 bases removed from V and 2 bases from J, the gap between germline ends came to 9 bases. CDR1 and CDR2 (germline): LGHDT, YNNKEL (reference sequence). This CDR3 region has 13 residues. CDR3 protein: CASSPSPTYEQYF. The CDR3 DNA follows: TGTGCCAGCAGCCCATCCCCAACCTACGAGCAGTACTTC.

The rearrangement joins TRBV9 to TRBJ2-2, with D unresolved. Trimming left V 0 bases short and J 2 bases short, with 5 bases between. The V gene's germline CDR1 is SGDLS and CDR2 YYNGEE. The CDR3 covers 14 residues. CDR3 nucleotides: TGTGCCAGCAGCGTAGTAACTAACACCGGGGAGCTGTTTTTT. This codes for CASSVVTNTGELFF.

V gene TRBV20-1 combines with J gene TRBJ2-1, with 8 nucleotides matching TRBD1. Germline V lookup: CDR1 DFQATT, CDR2 SNEGSKA (reference sequence). Trimming cost V 8 bases and J 6 bases; bases outside gene matches: 9. This CDR3 spans 13 amino acids. The CDR3 DNA reads TGCAGTTTCGGACAGGGTATCCCCAATGAGCAGTTCTTC. Translation gives CSFGQGIPNEQFF.

This chain connects TRBV12-3 or TRBV12-4 to TRBJ2-5; D gene ambiguous. The V end lost 2 bases, the J end lost 4 bases, and 5 bases lay between the germline ends. The length of the CDR3 is 12 residues. The CDR3 loop is CASSLNLETQYF. Written as DNA, the CDR3 is TGTGCCAGCAGTTTAAATTTAGAGACCCAGTACTTC.

J is TRBJ1-1 and V is TRBV23-1; a possible D gene is TRBD1 (5 bases). TRBV23-1 is known as an ORF, though its function is uncertain. The ends were cut back, 2 bases at V and 9 bases at J, with 16 bases in the middle. CDR3 length equals 14 residues. CDR3 bases: TGCGCCAGCAGTCAAATATCACAGGCCAATCAAGCTTTCTTT. It yields the protein CASSQISQANQAFF.

The rearrangement uses TRBV30 and TRBJ2-5; 14 bases agree with TRBD2. This CDR3 spans 16 amino acids. Germline V gene lookup returns CDR1 GTSNPN and CDR2 SVGIG (reference sequence). The ends lost 2 bases at V and 5 bases at J; junction bases unmatched: 7. In DNA form, the CDR3 reads TGTGCCTGGAGTCTAGGGACTAGCGGGAGATTTGAGACCCAGTACTTC. Its protein is CAWSLGTSGRFETQYF.

V usage is TRBV20-1 and J usage is TRBJ2-3; D unclear. The CDR3 is made up of 13 amino acids. Germline V lookup: CDR1 DFQATT, CDR2 SNEGSKA (reference sequence). Between the trimmed V and J ends, which lost 6 bases and 1 base, there was a span of 11 bases. The CDR3 nucleotides are TGCAGTGCAAGAATGAGCGGCACAGATACGCAGTATTTT. Translation gives CSARMSGTDTQYF.

The chain carries TRBV15 and TRBJ2-5; D is unclear. V lost 0 bases, J lost 4 bases, and 6 bases lay in between. The germline V gene has CDR1 LNHNV and CDR2 YYDKDF (reference sequence). This CDR3 is 13 amino acids long. The CDR3 loop reads CATSRDPRETQYF. The CDR3 bases are TGTGCCACCAGCAGAGATCCCAGAGAGACCCAGTACTTC.

CDR3: CATSRDLSSYNEQFF. CDR3 nucleotide sequence: TGTGCCACCAGCAGAGATCTGAGCTCCTACAATGAGCAGTTCTTC. The chain employs TRBV15 and TRBJ2-1; D remains ambiguous. Between the trimmed V and J ends, which lost 0 bases and 0 bases, there was a span of 6 bases. From germline, CDR1 is LNHNV and CDR2 YYDKDF (reference sequence). This CDR3 spans 15 amino acids.

This clonotype was recorded once. The gene calls are TRBV3-1 and TRBJ1-5; TRBD1 is a possible D gene (6 bases). The CDR3 is 17 residues long. Germline CDR1 is LGHDT and CDR2 is YNNKEL (reference sequence). Trimming took off 0 bases at V and 1 base at J, with 13 bases between the two ends. For the CDR3, the DNA is TGTGCCAGCAGCCAAGATCGTGGGACACTGAGCAATCAGCCCCAGCATTTT. Translated, it gives CASSQDRGTLSNQPQHF.

The rearrangement links TRBV4-1 to TRBJ2-1; TRBD2 matches 7 bases. This CDR3 is built from 18 residues. Germline CDR1 MGHRA, CDR2 YSYEKL. J lost 6 bases, V lost 0 bases, and 14 bases had no gene match. This CDR3 is CASSQEFFRKTSPNEQFF. The CDR3 DNA follows: TGCGCCAGCAGCCAAGAATTTTTTCGGAAGACTAGCCCCAATGAGCAGTTCTTC.

This chain links TRBV14 with TRBJ2-7, with D possibly TRBD2 on 6 matching bases. Deletions cut 8 bases from V and 6 bases from J, with 14 bases between. Looked up from germline, CDR1 is SGHDN and CDR2 is FVKESK. This CDR3 region has 12 residues. Here the CDR3 reads CASRMEGREQYF. The DNA of the CDR3 is TGTGCCAGCCGTATGGAGGGGCGCGAGCAGTACTTC.

The chain joins TRBV20-1 to TRBJ1-1, with a tentative D call TRBD1 (5 bases). This CDR3 spans 16 amino acids. The ends were cut back, 3 bases at V and 1 base at J, with 18 bases in the middle. Germline V gives CDR1 DFQATT, CDR2 SNEGSKA (reference sequence). This chain's CDR3 is CSARAPGGLSNTEAFF. The CDR3, as DNA: TGCAGTGCTAGGGCCCCCGGGGGTCTTTCGAACACTGAAGCTTTCTTT.

V gene TRBV27 combines with J gene TRBJ2-7; possible D gene TRBD2, 5 bases. This CDR3 has 15 residues. V shed 3 bases and J shed 0 bases, with 12 bases lying between them. The V gene's germline CDR1 is MNHEY and CDR2 SMNVEV (reference sequence). As DNA, the CDR3 is TGTGCCAGCAGTTTCGGGGTATTGAGCTCCTACGAGCAGTACTTC. Encoded protein: CASSFGVLSSYEQYF.

This chain connects TRBV2 to TRBJ2-2; 9 positions agree with TRBD2. In germline, CDR1 is SNHLY, CDR2 FYNNEI. CDR3 length: 15 residues. Germline trimming cut 6 bases from V and 4 bases from J; bases unmatched to any gene: 6. The CDR3 nucleotides are TGTGCCAGCAGCCTCAGCGGGAGGTCCACCGGGGAGCTGTTTTTT. It is translated as CASSLSGRSTGELFF.

The chain employs TRBV4-1 and TRBJ2-2; D tentatively fits TRBD1 or TRBD2 (5 bases each). V was trimmed by 0 bases and J by 3 bases, leaving 14 bases between them. Germline V CDR1 and CDR2: MGHRA, YSYEKL. The CDR3 sequence is 17 residues long. This chain's CDR3 is CASSQDRYGTYTGELFF. The CDR3 coding sequence is TGCGCCAGCAGCCAAGATAGGTACGGGACCTACACCGGGGAGCTGTTTTTT.